The sequence of this TCR beta chain was determined in a study of cytomegalovirus exposure and HLA in healthy donors. CDR1 is GTSNPN and CDR2 is SVGIG in the germline V gene (reference sequence). Trimming took 7 bases from V and 2 from J; bases not matched to a gene: 8. The CDR3 covers 13 residues. PCR was performed using 60 Vbeta and 13 Jbeta primers. Produced via immunoSEQ multiplex PCR; TCRdb's table is partial and in-frame only. The data hold over 150,000 clones, with 75% observed a single time. The chain has TRBV30 and TRBJ2-7; the match to TRBD2 covers 7 bases. The material sequenced was PBMCs. The TCR was taken from a male donor in good health and CMV-seronegative. This CDR3 reads CAYAGGNPYEQYF. CDR3 coding DNA: TGTGCCTATGCCGGGGGGAACCCCTACGAGCAGTACTTC.